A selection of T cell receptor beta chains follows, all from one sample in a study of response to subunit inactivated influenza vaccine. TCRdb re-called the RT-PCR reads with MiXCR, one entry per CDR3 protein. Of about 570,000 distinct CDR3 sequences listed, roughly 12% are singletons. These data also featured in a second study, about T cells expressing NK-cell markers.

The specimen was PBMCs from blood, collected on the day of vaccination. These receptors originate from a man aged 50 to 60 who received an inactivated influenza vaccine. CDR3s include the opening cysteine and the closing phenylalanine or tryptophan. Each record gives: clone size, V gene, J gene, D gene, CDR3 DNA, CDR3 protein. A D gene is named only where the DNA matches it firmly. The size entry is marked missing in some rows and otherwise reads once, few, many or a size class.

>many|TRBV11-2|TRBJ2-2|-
TGTGCCAGCAGCCCGCAGGGTACTAACACCGGGGAGCTGTTTTTT
CASSPQGTNTGELFF
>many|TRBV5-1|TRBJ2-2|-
TGCGCCAGCAGCTTACAGGTCGGCACCGGGGAGCTGTTTTTT
CASSLQVGTGELFF
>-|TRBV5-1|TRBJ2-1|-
TGCGCCAGCAGCGCCAGGGCGCGCAATGAGCAGTTCTTC
CASSARARNEQFF
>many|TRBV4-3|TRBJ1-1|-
TGCGCCAGCAGCCAAGATCCCGCTAAGACAGCACAAGCTTTCTTT
CASSQDPAKTAQAFF
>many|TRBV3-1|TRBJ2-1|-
TGTGCCAGCAGCCAGGGGGGCCCGAATGAGCAGTTCTTC
CASSQGGPNEQFF
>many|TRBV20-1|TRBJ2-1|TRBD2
TGCAGTGCTAGAGATCCCTATCAAGCGGGGGACTACAATGAGCAGTTCTTC
CSARDPYQAGDYNEQFF
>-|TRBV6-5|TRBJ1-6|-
TGTGCCAGCAGTCCCTCGGGGGGGGTTTCCTATAATTCACCCCTCCACTTT
CASSPSGGVSYNSPLHF
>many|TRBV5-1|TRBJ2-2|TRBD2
TGCGCCAGCAGCTTACTAGCGGGAGCGAACACCGGGGAGCTGTTTTTT
CASSLLAGANTGELFF
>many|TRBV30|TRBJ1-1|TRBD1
TGTGCCTGGAGTGCTACAGGGGTTCCTGAAGCTTTCTTT
CAWSATGVPEAFF
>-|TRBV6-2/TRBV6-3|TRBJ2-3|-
TGTGCCAGCAGTTATCGAGGACATACAAGCACAGATACGCAGTATTTT
CASSYRGHTSTDTQYF
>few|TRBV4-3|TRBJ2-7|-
TGCGCCAGCAGCCAAGACGGCGGGACAGCGCGCTACGAGCAGTACTTC
CASSQDGGTARYEQYF
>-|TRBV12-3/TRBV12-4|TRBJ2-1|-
TGTGCCAGCAGTCCAAGTGGCTCGAGCTCCTACAATGAGCAGTTCTTC
CASSPSGSSSYNEQFF
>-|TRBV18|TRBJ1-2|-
TGTGCCAGCTCCCTCGGCCCAGACAGGAGTGGCTACACCTTC
CASSLGPDRSGYTF
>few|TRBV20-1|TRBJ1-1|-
TGCAGTGCTAGGAAGGGCAGGGTGAACACTGAAGCTTTCTTT
CSARKGRVNTEAFF
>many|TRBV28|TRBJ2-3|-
TGTGCCAGCAGTTTATTTGGGGGGCGCACAGATACGCAGTATTTT
CASSLFGGRTDTQYF
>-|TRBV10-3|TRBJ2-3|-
TGTGCCATCAGTGAGCTGCTGGGGGGGGCGAGGGATGCAGATACGCAGTATTTT
CAISELLGGARDADTQYF
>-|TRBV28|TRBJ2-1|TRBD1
TGTGCCAGCAGTTCGGACAGGGGGTTGTCAAATGAGCAGTTCTTC
CASSSDRGLSNEQFF
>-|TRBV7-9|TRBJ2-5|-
TGTGCCAGCACCCCCCAAAGGGAGACCCAGTACTTC
CASTPQRETQYF
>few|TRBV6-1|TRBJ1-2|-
TGTGCCAGCAGTGAATTGGGCATAACTAACTATGGCTACACCTTC
CASSELGITNYGYTF
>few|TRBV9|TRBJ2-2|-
TGTGCCAGCAGCGTAGGCCCTTCGGACACCGGGGAGCTGTTTTTT
CASSVGPSDTGELFF
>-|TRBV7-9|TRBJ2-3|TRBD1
TGTGCCAGCAGCTTCCAGGGGGCGGATACGCAGTATTTT
CASSFQGADTQYF
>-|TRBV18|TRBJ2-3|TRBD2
TGTGCCAGCTCACCCGTACTGACTAGCGGGAGAAGAGATACGCAGTATTTT
CASSPVLTSGRRDTQYF
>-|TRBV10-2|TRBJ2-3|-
TGCGCCGGGGGAAGCACAGATACGCAGTATTTT
CAGGSTDTQYF
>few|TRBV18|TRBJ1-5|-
TGTGCCAGCTCACCCAACTCTCGAGACAGGAGCAATCAGCCCCAGCATTTT
CASSPNSRDRSNQPQHF
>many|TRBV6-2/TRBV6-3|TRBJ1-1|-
TGTGCCAGCAGTTTCTTCGGGCCCGGTGGAGCTTTCTTT
CASSFFGPGGAFF
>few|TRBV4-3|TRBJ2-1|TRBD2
TGCGCCAGCAGCAAAGACTGGACTAGCACCGTGCAGTTCTTC
CASSKDWTSTVQFF
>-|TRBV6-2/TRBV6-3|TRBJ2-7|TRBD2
TGTGCCAGCAGTTACCAGTCGGGACTAGCAGATTACGAGCAGTACTTC
CASSYQSGLADYEQYF
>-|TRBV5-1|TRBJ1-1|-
TGCGCCAGCAGCCGAGTGGGGGGAGAGACTGAAGCTTTCTTT
CASSRVGGETEAFF
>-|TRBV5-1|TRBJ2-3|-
TGCGCCAGCAGCTACCCTGGGTCGACTAGCACAGATACGCAGTATTTT
CASSYPGSTSTDTQYF
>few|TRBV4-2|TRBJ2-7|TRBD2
TGTGCCAGCAGCCAAGGGGGGGGGACCTACGAGCAGTACTTC
CASSQGGGTYEQYF
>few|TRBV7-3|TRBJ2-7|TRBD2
TGTGCCAGCAGCTTAACCCCACTAGCGGGAGTCCTGTACTTC
CASSLTPLAGVLYF
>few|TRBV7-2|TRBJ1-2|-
TGTGCCAGCAGCGGTCGCAGTTCCACAGGCTATGGCTACACCTTC
CASSGRSSTGYGYTF
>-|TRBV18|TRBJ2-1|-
TGTGCCAGCTCACAGGGGCATACCGACAATGAGCAGTTCTTC
CASSQGHTDNEQFF
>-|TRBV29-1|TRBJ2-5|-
TGCAGCGTTGGGACTGATCAAGAGACCCAGTACTTC
CSVGTDQETQYF
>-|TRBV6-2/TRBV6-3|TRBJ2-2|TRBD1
TGTGCCAGCAGACCTACAGGGGCACGGGGCGGGGAGCTGTTTTTT
CASRPTGARGGELFF
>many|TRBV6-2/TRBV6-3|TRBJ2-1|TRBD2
TGTGCCAGCAGTTTTGGGCTTTGGGCTAGCGGGAGTTTTGAGCAGTTCTTC
CASSFGLWASGSFEQFF
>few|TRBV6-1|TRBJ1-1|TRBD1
TGTGCCAGCAGTGAACAGATTTCGACAGGGTTGGCAACTGAAGCTTTCTTT
CASSEQISTGLATEAFF
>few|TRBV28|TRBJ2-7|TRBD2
TGTGCCAGCAGTTTTTGGTCGGGACTAGGGTCCTACGAGCAGTACTTC
CASSFWSGLGSYEQYF
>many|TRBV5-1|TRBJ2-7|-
TGCGCCAGCAGCTTGAGTTGGGGGCTTTACGACGAGCAGTACTTC
CASSLSWGLYDEQYF
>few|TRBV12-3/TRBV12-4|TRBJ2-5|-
TGTGCCAGCAGTTTAGTGGGGTCGACCCAGTACTTC
CASSLVGSTQYF
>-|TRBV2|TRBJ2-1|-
TGTGCCAGCATCTCAGACTTGAGCTCCTACAATGAGCAGTTCTTC
CASISDLSSYNEQFF
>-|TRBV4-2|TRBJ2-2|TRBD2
TGTGCCAGCAGCCAAGATCCCCTAGCGGTAAACACCGGGGAGCTGTTTTTT
CASSQDPLAVNTGELFF
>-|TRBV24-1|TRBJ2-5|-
TGTGCCACCAGTGATTGGGCAGACGCACAAGAGACCCAGTACTTC
CATSDWADAQETQYF
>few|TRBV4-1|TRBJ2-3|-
TGCGCCAGCAGCCGCGTCACCGCCCGGGCGGGAACAGATACGCAGTATTTT
CASSRVTARAGTDTQYF
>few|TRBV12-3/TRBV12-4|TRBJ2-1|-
TGTGCCAGCAGTCGCCGGAGAAGCTCCTACAATGAGCAGTTCTTC
CASSRRRSSYNEQFF
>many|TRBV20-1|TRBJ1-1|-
TGCAGTGCGCAGGACAGTAACACTGAAGCTTTCTTT
CSAQDSNTEAFF
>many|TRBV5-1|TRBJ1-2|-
TGCGCCAGCAGCTTGGCCCTCGAGGGGAGTCGGGGCTACACCTTC
CASSLALEGSRGYTF
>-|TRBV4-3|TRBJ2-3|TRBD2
TGCGCCAGCAGCCAAGTCGGGGGGGACACAGATACGCAGTATTTT
CASSQVGGDTDTQYF
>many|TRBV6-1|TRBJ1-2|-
TGTGCCAGCAGTGAACGAGGCCCTAACACCTTC
CASSERGPNTF
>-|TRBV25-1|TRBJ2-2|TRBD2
TGTGCCAGCAGTGAAACTGGGCTAGCGGCTCCGGAGCTGTTTTTT
CASSETGLAAPELFF
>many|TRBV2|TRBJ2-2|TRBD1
TGTGCCAGCAGTGAACGACAGGGGATCGCGAAGCTGTTTTTT
CASSERQGIAKLFF
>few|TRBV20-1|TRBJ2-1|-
TGCAGTGCTAGGGCCCTCCTTCGTAACAATGAGCAGTTCTTC
CSARALLRNNEQFF
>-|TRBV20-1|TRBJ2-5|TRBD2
TGCAGTGTTCATCCGGGACTAGCGGGTTCGAGGCAAGAGACCCAGTACTTC
CSVHPGLAGSRQETQYF
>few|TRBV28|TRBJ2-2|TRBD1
TGTGCCAGCAGTAAAGGACAGGGGGCCACCGGGGAGCTGTTTTTT
CASSKGQGATGELFF
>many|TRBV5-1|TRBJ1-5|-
TGCGCCAGCAGCCCCCTCGGGGGACAGCCCCAGCATTTT
CASSPLGGQPQHF
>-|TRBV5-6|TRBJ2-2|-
TGTGCCAGCAGCTTGGAAGGGCTCGAGGGCACCGGGGAGCTGTTTTTT
CASSLEGLEGTGELFF
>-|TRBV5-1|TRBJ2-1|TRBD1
TGCGCCAGCAGCCCTGGGACAGCCATCTACAATGAGCAGTTCTTC
CASSPGTAIYNEQFF
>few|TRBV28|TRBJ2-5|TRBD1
TGTGCCAGCAGTCCCCGGGACAGAAAAGAGACCCAGTACTTC
CASSPRDRKETQYF